These T cell receptor beta chains were read from a single sample in a study of vaccination and CD4 T cells after COVID-19. TCRdb reanalysed the PCR reads using MiXCR and keeps one entry per CDR3 protein. This sample has 8,000 or so distinct CDR3 sequences; 60% to 75% occur once, and the top ten carry around 38%. The antigens these receptors bind are not known. Sequenced sample: CD4+ T cells from blood, cultured in vitro. These TCRs come from a human donor who had recovered from COVID-19. Each CDR3 is given with its conserved first and last residue. Each record gives: V gene, D gene, clone size, J gene, CDR3 protein, CDR3 DNA. The D gene is left open where the match is weak. Clone size is stated in some rows and not others, as once, few, many or a class when expanded.

>TRBV7-9|-|-|TRBJ1-4
CASSPEGVANEKLFF
TGTGCCAGCAGCCCAGAGGGGGTGGCTAATGAAAAACTGTTTTTT
>TRBV20-1|-|few|TRBJ1-1
CSAAYLGNTEAFF
TGCAGTGCGGCGTATCTGGGGAACACTGAAGCTTTCTTT
>TRBV6-2/TRBV6-3|TRBD2|-|TRBJ2-7
CASSYTPLAGVLGGQYF
TGTGCCAGCAGTTACACCCCACTAGCGGGGGTTCTCGGTGGGCAGTACTTC
>TRBV20-1|-|few|TRBJ2-3
CSARGGNGADTQYF
TGCAGTGCTAGAGGGGGCAACGGTGCAGATACGCAGTATTTT
>TRBV7-2|TRBD2|-|TRBJ2-7
CASSAIPGLSYEQYF
TGTGCCAGCAGCGCGATACCGGGACTATCATACGAGCAGTACTTC
>TRBV27|-|-|TRBJ1-1
CASSFRMNTEAFF
TGTGCCAGCAGTTTCCGGATGAACACTGAAGCTTTCTTT
>TRBV6-2/TRBV6-3|-|-|TRBJ2-7
CASSPRLEPWPSRF
TGTGCCAGCAGTCCCCGACTTGAGCCCTGGCCGAGTCGATTC
>TRBV20-1|-|-|TRBJ1-5
CSAAIRRDLYSNQPQHF
TGCAGTGCTGCCATCCGCAGGGACCTCTATAGCAATCAGCCCCAGCATTTT
>TRBV20-1|-|-|TRBJ1-1
CSAPPISTLQGRGAEAFF
TGCAGTGCCCCTCCAATTTCTACTCTACAGGGCCGAGGCGCTGAAGCTTTCTTT
>TRBV19|-|-|TRBJ1-5
CASSYPPGNQPQHF
TGTGCCAGTAGTTACCCTCCTGGAAATCAGCCCCAGCATTTT
>TRBV7-3|-|-|TRBJ1-6
CASSRGGGNSPLHF
TGTGCCAGCAGCCGCGGAGGCGGTAATTCACCCCTCCACTTT
>TRBV2|TRBD1|once|TRBJ1-5
CARVGTGAPHQPQHF
TGTGCCAGGGTGGGGACAGGGGCTCCGCATCAGCCCCAGCATTTT
>TRBV6-1|TRBD1|few|TRBJ1-2
CASSPRTGQGARGYTF
TGTGCCAGCAGTCCTCGGACCGGGCAGGGGGCTCGTGGCTACACCTTC
>TRBV19|-|once|TRBJ1-1
CASSTPTGFTTEAFF
TGTGCCAGTAGTACCCCTACAGGGTTCACCACTGAAGCTTTCTTT
>TRBV21-1|-|-|TRBJ2-1
CASSSCQGDRANNEQFF
TGTGCCAGCAGCTCCTGTCAGGGGGACAGGGCCAACAATGAGCAGTTCTTC
>TRBV15|-|-|TRBJ1-5
CATSREKAGFSNQPQHF
TGTGCCACCAGCAGAGAAAAGGCAGGGTTTAGCAATCAGCCCCAGCATTTT
>TRBV10-3|-|few|TRBJ1-5
CAISVDSNQPQHF
TGTGCCATCAGTGTAGATAGCAATCAGCCCCAGCATTTT
>TRBV7-9|-|-|TRBJ1-6
CASSFDAGAASPLHF
TGTGCCAGCAGCTTTGATGCCGGGGCGGCTTCACCCCTCCACTTT
>TRBV6-2/TRBV6-3|-|few|TRBJ2-3
CASRDTGHDTDTQYF
TGTGCCAGCAGGGACACCGGTCATGACACAGATACGCAGTATTTT
>TRBV19|TRBD1|few|TRBJ1-5
CASSISPGGHQPQHF
TGTGCCAGTAGTATTTCCCCAGGGGGTCATCAGCCCCAGCATTTT
>TRBV15|-|-|TRBJ1-2
CATSGSGSMYGYTF
TGTGCCACCTCCGGGTCAGGGTCTATGTATGGCTACACCTTC
>TRBV5-6|TRBD1|-|TRBJ2-7
CASSGGWGQNSYEQYF
TGTGCCAGCAGCGGCGGGTGGGGACAGAACTCCTACGAGCAGTACTTC
>TRBV6-5|-|-|TRBJ1-5
CASSSQKHRPQHF
TGTGCCAGCAGTTCACAGAAACATAGGCCCCAGCATTTT
>TRBV6-5|-|-|TRBJ1-2
CASSYNGAGYGYTF
TGTGCCAGCAGTTACAATGGGGCGGGCTATGGCTACACCTTC
>TRBV30|-|few|TRBJ1-5
CAWSAYSDQPQHF
TGTGCCTGGAGTGCCTACAGTGATCAGCCCCAGCATTTT
>TRBV5-1|-|-|TRBJ2-1
CASSLLWQGKDEQFF
TGCGCCAGCAGCTTGTTGTGGCAGGGGAAGGATGAGCAGTTCTTC
>TRBV7-9|-|once|TRBJ1-2
CASSRGDYTGYTF
TGTGCCAGCAGCCGGGGAGACTACACTGGCTACACCTTC
>TRBV4-1|-|-|TRBJ1-2
CASSQGPGTRGYTF
TGCGCCAGCAGCCAAGGCCCGGGGACTCGTGGCTACACCTTC
>TRBV6-1|-|-|TRBJ1-5
CASSAAGTQPQHF
TGTGCCAGCAGTGCTGCGGGGACTCAGCCCCAGCATTTT
>TRBV9|-|once|TRBJ1-1
CASSVDPGLNTEAFF
TGTGCCAGCAGCGTAGACCCGGGGTTGAACACTGAAGCTTTCTTT
>TRBV20-1|-|-|TRBJ1-5
CSAITQAHQPQHF
TGCAGTGCTATTACCCAAGCCCATCAGCCCCAGCATTTT
>TRBV7-2|-|-|TRBJ2-2
CASSSYTHTGELFF
TGTGCCAGCAGCTCTTACACTCACACCGGGGAGCTGTTTTTT
>TRBV24-1|TRBD1|-|TRBJ2-3
CATSDPAGGRTDTQYF
TGTGCCACCAGTGATCCCGCAGGGGGCCGCACAGATACGCAGTATTTT
>TRBV20-1|-|-|TRBJ1-2
CSAIRDFNYGYTF
TGCAGTGCTATCCGGGACTTTAACTATGGCTACACCTTC
>TRBV10-3|TRBD2|-|TRBJ2-5
CAISEMRGGETQYF
TGTGCCATCAGTGAGATGCGGGGGGGAGAGACCCAGTACTTC
>TRBV27|-|-|TRBJ1-1
CASSLKGGGTEAFF
TGTGCCAGCAGTTTAAAGGGGGGGGGCACTGAAGCTTTCTTT
>TRBV6-1|TRBD1|-|TRBJ1-2
CASSADRVYGYTF
TGTGCCAGCAGCGCCGACAGGGTATATGGCTACACCTTC
>TRBV7-4|-|-|TRBJ2-7
CATYRWRARPYEQYF
TGTGCCACCTACCGGTGGCGCGCGAGACCCTACGAGCAGTACTTC
>TRBV28|-|-|TRBJ1-5
CASSLSGWGLLSNQPQHF
TGTGCCAGCAGTTTAAGTGGTTGGGGCCTGCTTAGCAATCAGCCCCAGCATTTT
>TRBV6-2/TRBV6-3|TRBD1|-|TRBJ1-2
CASSPAGDRGIYTF
TGTGCCAGCAGCCCCGCGGGGGACAGGGGGATCTACACCTTC
>TRBV6-1|-|-|TRBJ1-5
CASSPYPDRGQPQHF
TGTGCCAGCAGTCCTTACCCCGACCGAGGTCAGCCCCAGCATTTT
>TRBV2|-|-|TRBJ2-7
CASSERSPGYEQYF
TGTGCCAGCAGTGAAAGGTCCCCGGGTTACGAGCAGTACTTC
>TRBV20-1|TRBD2|-|TRBJ2-7
CSARMPSGGYEQYF
TGCAGTGCTAGGATGCCCAGCGGGGGCTACGAGCAGTACTTC
>TRBV27|-|-|TRBJ1-4
CASSHATNEKLFF
TGTGCCAGCTCACATGCAACTAATGAAAAACTGTTTTTT
>TRBV10-3|-|few|TRBJ1-6
CAIGDALQNSPLHF
TGTGCCATCGGGGACGCCCTACAGAATTCACCCCTCCACTTT